This TCR beta chain stems from a study of blood T cell repertoires in COVID-19. At the level of the study: The United States, Italy and Spain provided the acute and convalescent COVID-19 samples.

Some clones are missing from TCRdb's copy, which holds only in-frame ones; the method was immunoSEQ multiplex PCR. The data show around 160,000 clones, with over 70% seen just once and 10% to 15% held by the top ten. The specimen was PBMCs or T cells enriched from blood (not recorded which). The receptor's source is a woman aged 60 to 75 who had recovered from COVID-19.

This chain's CDR3 is CASSPTRTGFRAQHF. DNA of the CDR3: TGTGCCAGCAGCCCCACCAGGACAGGGTTTCGGGCCCAGCATTTT. The chain couples TRBV7-2 to TRBJ1-5, with 8 bases identical to TRBD1. V was clipped by 5 bases and J by 11 bases; unmatched bases: 14. The germline V gene has CDR1 SGHTA and CDR2 FQGNSA. The CDR3 runs to 15 residues.